This T cell receptor beta chain originates from a study of T-cell memory formation after mild COVID-19. On the study more broadly: Most TCR clusters belonged to a single donor.

V shed 0 bases and J shed 3 bases, with 12 bases lying between them. CDR3 size: 16 residues. Germline CDR1 and CDR2: MGHRA and YSYEKL. TCRdb processed the 5' RACE reads anew with MiXCR; each CDR3 protein has one entry. This sample has 170,000 or so distinct CDR3 sequences; over 20% occur once, and the top ten carry about 21%. In the case of this clonotype: The antigen remains undetermined.

Notes on the study in general: Later expanders leaned CD4+, whereas day 15 to 85 contracting clones were balanced CD4/CD8. Some clones that responded turned up in pre-infection memory, which suggests that cross-reactive memory joined in.

The chain employs TRBV4-1 and TRBJ2-1; possibly TRBD1 or TRBD2 for D (5 bases each). Sample: PBMCs or a T cell subset sorted from them (not recorded which). This receptor was identified in an adult woman who had mild COVID-19 (a few samples of this study predate the infection). Cell type and time point are not known. CDR3 region: CASSQDRGGFYNEQFF. The CDR3 nucleotides read TGCGCCAGCAGCCAAGATAGGGGCGGGTTCTACAATGAGCAGTTCTTC.